One T cell receptor beta chain is described in this entry. The antigen remains undetermined. Bulk CD8+ and CD4+ cells came from magnetic negative isolation; CD8+ TEMRA by FACS. The sample originates from a study of CD8 T cells in Susac syndrome. The wider study: Sequenced Susac syndrome patients included about six with active disease and roughly 8 who were in remission. Findings of the study overall: CD8+ clonal expansion in Susac peaked in TEMRA cells and active patients.

The CDR3 has 14 amino acids. Trimming stripped 1 base from V and 4 bases from J, with 7 bases between. Looked up from germline, CDR1 is LGHNA and CDR2 is YSLEER. About 0.45 to 1 ug RNA was reverse transcribed with random hexamers. Across 54 Vbeta and 13 Jbeta, TCR beta CDR3 was amplified with immunoSEQ multiplex PCR. TCRdb used MiXCR to reprocess the immunoSEQ multiplex PCR reads, holding one entry per CDR3 protein. In the table there are about 85,000 distinct CDR3 sequences, 85% to 95% of which are singletons. V usage is TRBV4-3 and J usage is TRBJ1-4, with no clear D. The receptor was derived from a human donor with Susac syndrome. Sequenced input: CD8+ T cells from PBMCs. The CDR3 bases are TGCGCCAGCAGCCAAGCAGGACTTAATGAAAAACTGTTTTTT. Translated: CASSQAGLNEKLFF.